This entry lists 13 T cell receptor beta chains sequenced from one sample in a study of vaccination effects on CD4 cells after COVID-19 (dated by TCRdb to 2022 to 2024). In the ViraFEST assay, PBMC were stimulated with viral peptide pools, and antigen-specific CD4+ T cell clonotypes were then identified by expansion using TCR sequencing. After more than 9 days of culture, CD4+ T cells were isolated with the EasySep CD4+ T cell isolation kit. PCR-confirmed SARS-CoV-2 infection had occurred in convalescent patients between March and December 2020, before the Alpha, Beta and Delta variants emerged in the United States. The library was obtained by the immunoSEQ multiplex PCR assay. TCRdb took over this immuneACCESS table, retaining in-frame rearrangements with V and J assigned. Such tables are incomplete; in checked studies, under half of the missing clones stem from an unresolved V gene, and the remainder is unexplained. Counted in this sample were under 65,000 clones; around three quarters of them appeared once. 5.5% of the sample is held by the ten biggest clonotypes.

The antigens these receptors bind are not known. This sample comprised CD4+ T cells from PBMCs cultured with HIV peptides, obtained before COVID-19 vaccination. In the paper's terms, the cell subset or site label means: HIV-1 Nef peptide pool negative control/reference culture. These receptors were taken from a human donor who had a prior SARS-CoV-2 infection.

The gene calls are TRBV19 and TRBJ1-2; D is uncertain. The CDR3 length is 13 residues. V was clipped by 7 bases and J by 8 bases, with 17 bases between them. CDR1 LNHDA and CDR2 SQIVND come from the germline V gene (reference sequence). The CDR3 sequence: CASNRGGDGGYTF. In nucleotides, the CDR3 is TGTGCCAGTAACCGAGGCGGGGATGGAGGCTACACCTTC.

The chain is built from TRBV5-1 and TRBJ2-3, with no clear D. The germline CDR1 and CDR2 sequences are SGHRS and YFSETQ. CDR3 length: 16 residues. V was trimmed by 1 base and J by 6 bases, leaving 18 bases between them. The DNA of the CDR3 is TGCGCCAGCAGCTTGATCGGCCCTGGTCCGGCCGATACGCAGTATTTT. Translating gives CASSLIGPGPADTQYF.

This clone was picked up many times. This chain joins TRBV4-1 and TRBJ1-4, with 7 bases that match TRBD1. CDR3 size: 16 residues. Trimming cost V 3 bases and J 3 bases; bases outside gene matches: 7. Looked up from germline, CDR1 is MGHRA and CDR2 is YSYEKL. The CDR3 bases are TGCGCCAGCAGCCAGGCGACCGGGACAGCTAATGAAAAACTGTTTTTT. This translates into CASSQATGTANEKLFF.

The J gene is TRBJ1-2, the V gene TRBV5-5; 7 bases map to TRBD1. Germline trimming cut 4 bases from V and 8 bases from J; bases unmatched to any gene: 8. The V gene's germline CDR1 is SGHKS and CDR2 YYEKEE (reference sequence). This CDR3 comprises 13 residues. The chain's CDR3 is CASSQGQAGGYTF. DNA for the CDR3: TGTGCCAGCAGCCAAGGACAGGCGGGAGGCTACACCTTC.

This chain uses TRBV6-5 with TRBJ1-1; TRBD1 might be the D (5 bases). V was pared by 5 bases and J by 3 bases, with 16 bases between. Germline assignment: CDR1 MNHEY and CDR2 SVGAGI. CDR3 size: 15 residues. The CDR3 bases are TGTGCCAGCAGTCTCAGATCGGGGGTGGACACTGAAGCTTTCTTT. Encoded protein: CASSLRSGVDTEAFF.

The genes are TRBV9 and TRBJ1-1; TRBD1 might be the D (6 bases). Trimming left V 3 bases short and J 8 bases short, with 11 bases between. The CDR3 is made up of 12 amino acids. Germline CDR1 is SGDLS and CDR2 is YYNGEE. CDR3 sequence reads: CASSGAGTEAFF. The CDR3 DNA follows: TGTGCCAGCAGCGGAGCCGGGACAGAAGCTTTCTTT.

This chain uses TRBV4-2 with TRBJ2-6, with TRBD1 matching 12 bases. The germline CDR1 and CDR2 sequences are LGHNA and YNFKEQ. The CDR3 has 18 residues. V lost 4 bases and J lost 2; bases outside the gene matches: 6. DNA of the CDR3: TGTGCCAGCAGCCTACCGGGACAGGGGGCTCCTGGGGCCAACGTCCTGACTTTC. Translated: CASSLPGQGAPGANVLTF.

This clone showed up just once. The V gene is TRBV24-1, the J gene TRBJ2-5, with no clear D. There are 14 residues in the CDR3. Looked up from germline, CDR1 is KGHDR and CDR2 is SFDVKD. V lost 3 bases to trimming and J lost 1 base, with 8 bases between them. CDR3 loop: CATSDTETQETQYF. In DNA, the CDR3 is TGTGCCACCAGTGATACCGAGACCCAAGAGACCCAGTACTTC.

The V and J genes are TRBV18 and TRBJ1-6, with TRBD1 matching over 8 bases. The germline gives CDR1 KGHSH, CDR2 LQKENI. Trimming took 2 bases from V and 5 from J; bases not matched to a gene: 8. The CDR3 has 17 amino acids. The CDR3: CASSPFRGRDNNSPLHF. The DNA of the CDR3 is TGTGCCAGCTCACCATTCAGGGGGCGAGATAATAATTCACCCCTCCACTTT.

This chain connects TRBV19 to TRBJ1-5; D gene ambiguous. The CDR3 has 14 amino acids. V lost 5 bases to trimming and J lost 1 base, with 9 bases between them. CDR1 LNHDA and CDR2 SQIVND come from the germline V gene (reference sequence). CDR3 in DNA: TGTGCCAGTAGTGCCCATGGGAGCAATCAGCCCCAGCATTTT. Residues: CASSAHGSNQPQHF.

As regards this clone: The junction departs from the called germline gene at one end, perhaps through a read error. The rearrangement links TRBV11-3 to TRBJ1-2, with 10 bases lining up with TRBD1. The CDR3 is 15 amino acids. The germline gives CDR1 SGHNT, CDR2 YENEEA. CDR3 protein: CASSRYRQGAKDAEF. CDR3 sequence (DNA): TGTGCCAGCAGCCGCTACCGACAGGGGGCGAAGGACGCGGAATTC.

This sequence joins TRBV5-1 and TRBJ2-7; the match to TRBD2 covers 12 bases. The CDR3 is 16 amino acids. Trimming at V came to 0 bases and at J to 5 bases, leaving 6 bases not matched to a gene. CDR1 is SGHRS and CDR2 is YFSETQ in the germline V gene. The DNA for the CDR3 is TGCGCCAGCAGCTTGGGGTTACTAGCGGGAGGCCACGAGCAGTACTTC. It specifies CASSLGLLAGGHEQYF.

The genes are TRBV7-2 and TRBJ2-1; 12 bases are a match to TRBD2. Trimming removed 5 bases from V and 12 bases from J; junction bases left unmatched: 8. This CDR3 has 14 amino acids. CDR1 is SGHTA, CDR2 FQGNSA, per germline. The CDR3 is CASSQGTSGLSQFF. CDR3 nucleotide sequence: TGTGCCAGCAGCCAGGGGACTAGCGGGTTATCGCAGTTCTTC.